The TCR beta chain described here comes from a study of blood T cells in healthy people across ages (dated by TCRdb to about 2015). Regarding the research as a whole: In model experiments, template switching captured about one uniquely barcoded TCR beta cDNA molecule for every two T cells. Age-related changes in TCR beta repertoire diversity were measured in the study by deep sequencing normalized with unique cDNA molecular identifiers. Four age groups were formed from the donors: young (average approximately 15 years), middle-aged (approximately 40), aged (roughly 56) and long-lived (around 82). To avoid experimental bias, donors of different ages were distributed randomly across sequencing lanes. Using the same blood draw, the study looked at two additional independent replicas of 1 million unique cDNA reads for two donors, one aged 18 to 30 and the other aged 80 or older.

This clonotype was observed a handful of times. Its antigen is unknown. Within one base of it there is no much larger clone, and no base qualities were kept. The library was produced with 5' RACE. Sequencing took place on an Illumina HiSeq 2500. The second PCR ran for about 6 to 11 cycles and used a J-beta primer mix along with a sample-barcoded 5' primer. Each TCR beta cDNA molecule received a unique molecular identifier from a template-switch 5' adaptor carrying 12 random nucleotides. At least 3 million CDR3-containing paired-end reads were obtained from each sample. All of the RNA was converted into first-strand cDNA using the Mint cDNA synthesis kit, with a TRBC-specific oligonucleotide serving as the primer. All cDNA was treated with uracil-DNA glycosylase and then went through a first 18-cycle PCR with the universal primers M1SS and BC2_uni_R. In the source study's methods: Each sample was normalized by randomly selecting 1 million high-quality reads, each carrying a distinct molecular identifier. Instead of being binned into consensus sequences, reads with shared molecular identifiers were discarded. CDR3 identification, clonotype clustering and error correction used MiTCR with a Q25 quality threshold and the strictest error-elimination algorithm. Lower-bound total TCR beta diversity was estimated with a nonparametric unseen species model using Euler transformation. The public reads were reprocessed in TCRdb via fastp at Q25 and MiXCR, keeping in-frame beta chains. Rows with one shared CDR3 protein collapse into an entry with the most common genes and DNA. The V and J calls and clone size are TCRdb's, not the authors'. For this sample the table gives about 830,000 distinct CDR3 sequences, of which over 45% were detected only once. The leading ten clones occupy about 20% of the sample.

Paper-wide results and their limitations: A strong correlation was found between observed TCR beta diversity and the percentage of naive T cells measured by flow cytometry. Total diversity estimates from one million sequenced T cells were considered lower bounds and underestimates. Donor CMV infection status was unknown, potentially confounding age-related changes in expanded clonotypes. Since profiling was done on bulk unsorted PBMCs, naive and antigen-experienced compartments could not be conclusively compared. Observed TCR beta diversity per million T cells fell roughly linearly with age, and a significant reduction was already apparent by age approximately 41. Compared with the aged group, more naive CD4+ T cells, fewer expanded clones and increased TCR diversity were shown by the long-lived group, suggesting age selection.

Donors were 39 systemically healthy Caucasian individuals from Russia aged 6 to 90 years. Each donor gave approximately 9.3 milliliters of peripheral blood, collected into EDTA-treated Vacutainer tubes. Ficoll-Paque density-gradient centrifugation was used to isolate PBMCs, with at least 6 million per sample. Total RNA was extracted from PBMCs with Trizol reagent, with at least 5.5 micrograms obtained per sample. The percentages of naive CD45RAhigh/CD27high T cells were determined by flow cytometry on a PBMC aliquot from every donor. CDR1 is given as ENHRY and CDR2 as SYGVKD, both from the germline V gene. Including the terminal cysteine and phenylalanine, the CDR3 comprises 14 residues. Only CDR3 DNA is held: 42 bases, read in frame from base 1. The germline ends are 12 bases apart after V is trimmed by 2 bases and J by 5 bases.

The sequence derives from a man aged 30 to 39 in good health. The sample consisted of blood. The rearrangement combines TRBV10-3 with TRBJ2-5; too little of a D gene remains to name it. The nucleotides read TGTGCCATCAGTGAGAACATGGTTGGGGAGACCCAGTACTTC. It translates as CAISENMVGETQYF.